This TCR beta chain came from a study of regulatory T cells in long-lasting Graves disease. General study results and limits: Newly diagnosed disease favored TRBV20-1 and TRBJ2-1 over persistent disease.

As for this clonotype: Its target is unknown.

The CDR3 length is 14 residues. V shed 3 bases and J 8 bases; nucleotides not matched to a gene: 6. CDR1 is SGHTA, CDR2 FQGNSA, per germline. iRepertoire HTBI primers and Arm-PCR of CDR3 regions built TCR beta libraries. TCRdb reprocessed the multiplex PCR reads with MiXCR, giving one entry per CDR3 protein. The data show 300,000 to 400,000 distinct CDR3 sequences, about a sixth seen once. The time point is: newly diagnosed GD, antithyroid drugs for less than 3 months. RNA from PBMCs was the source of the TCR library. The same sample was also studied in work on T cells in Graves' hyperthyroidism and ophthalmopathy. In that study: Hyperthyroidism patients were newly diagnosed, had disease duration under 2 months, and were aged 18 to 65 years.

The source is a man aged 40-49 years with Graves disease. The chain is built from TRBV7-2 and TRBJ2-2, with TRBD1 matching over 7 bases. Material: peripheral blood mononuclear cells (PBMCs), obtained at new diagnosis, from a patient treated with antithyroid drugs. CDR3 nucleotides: TGTGCCAGCAGCTTCCAAGGGGGCTCTGGGGAGCTGTTTTTT. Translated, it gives CASSFQGGSGELFF.